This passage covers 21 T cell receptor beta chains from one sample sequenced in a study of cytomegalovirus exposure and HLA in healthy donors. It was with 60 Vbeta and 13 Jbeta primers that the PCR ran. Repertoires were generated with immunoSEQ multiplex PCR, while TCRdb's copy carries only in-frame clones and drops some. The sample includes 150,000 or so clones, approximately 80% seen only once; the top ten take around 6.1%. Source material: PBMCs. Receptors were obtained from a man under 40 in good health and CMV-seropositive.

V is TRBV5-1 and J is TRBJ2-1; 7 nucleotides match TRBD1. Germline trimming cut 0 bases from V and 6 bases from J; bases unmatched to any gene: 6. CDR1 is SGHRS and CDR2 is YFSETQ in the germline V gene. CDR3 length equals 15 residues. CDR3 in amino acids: CASSLAGGSGNEQFF. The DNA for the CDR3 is TGCGCCAGCAGCTTGGCAGGGGGTTCAGGCAATGAGCAGTTCTTC.

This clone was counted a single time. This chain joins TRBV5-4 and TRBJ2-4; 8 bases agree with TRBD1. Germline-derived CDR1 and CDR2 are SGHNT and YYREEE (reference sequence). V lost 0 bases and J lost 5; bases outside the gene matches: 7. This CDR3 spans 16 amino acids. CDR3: CASSLARGTGENIQYF. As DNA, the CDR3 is TGTGCCAGCAGCTTGGCCAGGGGGACAGGCGAAAACATTCAGTACTTC.

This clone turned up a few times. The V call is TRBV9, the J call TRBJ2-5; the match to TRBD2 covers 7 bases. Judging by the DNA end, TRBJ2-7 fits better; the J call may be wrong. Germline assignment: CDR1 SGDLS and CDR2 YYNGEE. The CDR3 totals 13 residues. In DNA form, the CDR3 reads TGTGCCAGCCCAGGACTAGATTCCTACGAGCAGTACTTC. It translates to CASPGLDSYEQYF.

The CDR3 nucleotides are TGTGCCAGCAGCGGCAGCGGGATTGAAGCTTTCTTT. Translated, it gives CASSGSGIEAFF. The chain couples TRBV7-8 to TRBJ1-1; D unclear. V shed 5 bases and J shed 7 bases, with 11 bases lying between them. The CDR3 contains 12 residues. The germline gives CDR1 SGHVS, CDR2 FQNEAQ.

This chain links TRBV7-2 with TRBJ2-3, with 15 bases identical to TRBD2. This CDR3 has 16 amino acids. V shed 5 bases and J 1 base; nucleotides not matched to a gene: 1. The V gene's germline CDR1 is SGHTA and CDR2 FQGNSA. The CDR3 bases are TGTGCCAGCAGCCGGACTAGCGGGGGGGGCACAGATACGCAGTATTTT. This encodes CASSRTSGGGTDTQYF.

CDR3 residues: CASSRSGGAGNEQFF. Written as DNA, the CDR3 is TGTGCCAGCAGTCGTTCAGGGGGCGCGGGCAATGAGCAGTTCTTC. The V and J genes are TRBV27 and TRBJ2-1, with 8 bases fitting TRBD1. V trimming: 5 bases; J trimming: 6 bases; junction bases outside the gene matches: 9. CDR3 size: 15 residues. Germline V gene data show CDR1 as MNHEY and CDR2 as SMNVEV (reference sequence).

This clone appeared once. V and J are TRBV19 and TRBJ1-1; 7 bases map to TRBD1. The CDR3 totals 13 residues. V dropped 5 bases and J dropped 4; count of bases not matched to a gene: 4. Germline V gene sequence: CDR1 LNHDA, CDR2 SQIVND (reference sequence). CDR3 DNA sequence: TGTGCCAGTAGTGCGGCAGGGGGCACTGAAGCTTTCTTT. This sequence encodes CASSAAGGTEAFF.

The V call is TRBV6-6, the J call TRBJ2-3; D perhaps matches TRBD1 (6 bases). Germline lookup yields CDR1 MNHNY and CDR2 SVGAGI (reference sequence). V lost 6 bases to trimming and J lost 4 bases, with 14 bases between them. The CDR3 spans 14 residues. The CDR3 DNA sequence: TGTGCCAGCAGAACACAGGGCGTAGCAGATACGCAGTATTTT. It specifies CASRTQGVADTQYF.

The CDR3 reads CASRKRGQITSPLHF. Written as DNA, the CDR3 is TGTGCCAGCAGAAAGAGGGGACAGATTACTTCACCCCTCCACTTT. The rearrangement links TRBV6-5 to TRBJ1-6; TRBD1 matches 7 bases. CDR1 is MNHEY and CDR2 is SVGAGI in the germline V gene. Trimming at V came to 6 bases and at J to 9 bases, leaving 11 bases not matched to a gene. The CDR3 is made up of 15 amino acids.

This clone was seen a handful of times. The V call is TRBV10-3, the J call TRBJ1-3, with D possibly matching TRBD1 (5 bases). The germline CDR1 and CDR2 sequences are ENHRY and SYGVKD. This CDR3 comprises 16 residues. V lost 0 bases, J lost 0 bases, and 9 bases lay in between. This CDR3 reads CAISESGAFSGNTIYF. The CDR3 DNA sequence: TGTGCCATCAGTGAGTCAGGGGCCTTCTCTGGAAACACCATATATTTT.

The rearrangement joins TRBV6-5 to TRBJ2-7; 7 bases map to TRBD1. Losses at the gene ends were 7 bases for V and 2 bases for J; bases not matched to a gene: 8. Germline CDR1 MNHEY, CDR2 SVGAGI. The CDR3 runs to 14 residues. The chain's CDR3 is CASKTGTATYEQYF. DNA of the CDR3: TGTGCCAGCAAAACCGGGACAGCCACCTACGAGCAGTACTTC.

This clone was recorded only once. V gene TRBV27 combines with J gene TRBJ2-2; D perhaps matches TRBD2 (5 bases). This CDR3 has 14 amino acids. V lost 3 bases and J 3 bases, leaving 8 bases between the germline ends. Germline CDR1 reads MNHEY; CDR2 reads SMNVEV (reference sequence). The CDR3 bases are TGTGCCAGCAGTTTTAGAGGGTACACCGGGGAGCTGTTTTTT. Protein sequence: CASSFRGYTGELFF.

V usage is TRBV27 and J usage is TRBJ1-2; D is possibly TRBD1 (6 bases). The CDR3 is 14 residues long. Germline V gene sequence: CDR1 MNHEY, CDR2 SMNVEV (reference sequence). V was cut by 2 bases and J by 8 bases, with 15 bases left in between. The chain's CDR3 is CASSLEAGARGYTF. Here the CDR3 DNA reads TGTGCCAGCAGTTTAGAGGCGGGGGCGCGGGGCTACACCTTC.

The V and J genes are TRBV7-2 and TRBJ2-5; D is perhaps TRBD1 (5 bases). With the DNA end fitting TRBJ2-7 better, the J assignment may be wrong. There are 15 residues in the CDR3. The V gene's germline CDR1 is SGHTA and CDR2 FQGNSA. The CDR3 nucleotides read TGTGCCAGCAGTGAACAGGTTTATGTTGCCTACGAGCAGTACTTC. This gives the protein CASSEQVYVAYEQYF.

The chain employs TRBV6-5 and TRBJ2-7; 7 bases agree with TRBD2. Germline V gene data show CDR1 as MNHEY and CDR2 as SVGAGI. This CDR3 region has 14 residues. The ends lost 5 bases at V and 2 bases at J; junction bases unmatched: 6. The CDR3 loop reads CASSEWGRAYEQYF. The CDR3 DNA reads TGTGCCAGCAGTGAATGGGGGAGGGCCTACGAGCAGTACTTC.

This CDR3 is CASSEQRWHLHF. DNA for the CDR3: TGTGCCAGCAGTGAACAGCGATGGCACCTCCACTTT. The genes are TRBV2 and TRBJ1-6; D is undetermined. Germline V gene data show CDR1 as SNHLY and CDR2 as FYNNEI. Trimming shortened V by 2 bases and J by 15 bases, and 11 bases separated the two germline ends. The CDR3 contains 12 residues.

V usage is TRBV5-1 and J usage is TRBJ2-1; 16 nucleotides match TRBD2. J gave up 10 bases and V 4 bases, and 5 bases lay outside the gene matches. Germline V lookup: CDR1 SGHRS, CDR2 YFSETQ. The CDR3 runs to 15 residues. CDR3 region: CASSTGTSGRAEQFF. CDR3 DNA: TGCGCCAGCAGCACGGGGACTAGCGGGAGGGCAGAGCAGTTCTTC.

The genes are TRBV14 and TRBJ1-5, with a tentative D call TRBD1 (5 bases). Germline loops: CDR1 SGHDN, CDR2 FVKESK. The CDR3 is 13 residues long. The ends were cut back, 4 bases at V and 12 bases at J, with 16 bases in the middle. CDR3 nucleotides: TGTGCCAGCAGCCCCGGGGGAGGCGCTCTCCAGCATTTT. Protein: CASSPGGGALQHF. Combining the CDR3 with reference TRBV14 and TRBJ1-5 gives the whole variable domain EAGVTQFPSHSVIEKGQTVTLRCDPISGHDNLYWYRRVMGKEIKFLLHFVKESKQDESGMPNNRFLAERTGGTYSTLKVQPAELEDSGVYFCASSPGGGALQHFGDGTRLSIL.

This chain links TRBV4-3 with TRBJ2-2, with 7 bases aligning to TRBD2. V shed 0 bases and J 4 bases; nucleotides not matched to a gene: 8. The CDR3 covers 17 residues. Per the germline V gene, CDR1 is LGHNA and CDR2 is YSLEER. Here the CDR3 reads CASSQDQSGAATGELFF. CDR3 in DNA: TGCGCCAGCAGCCAAGATCAGAGCGGGGCTGCCACCGGGGAGCTGTTTTTT.

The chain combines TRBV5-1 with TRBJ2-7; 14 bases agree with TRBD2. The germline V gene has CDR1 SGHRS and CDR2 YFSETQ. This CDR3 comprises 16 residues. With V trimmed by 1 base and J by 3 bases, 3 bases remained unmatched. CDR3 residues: CASSLPGLAGDYEQYF. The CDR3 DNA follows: TGCGCCAGCAGCTTGCCGGGACTAGCGGGAGACTACGAGCAGTACTTC.

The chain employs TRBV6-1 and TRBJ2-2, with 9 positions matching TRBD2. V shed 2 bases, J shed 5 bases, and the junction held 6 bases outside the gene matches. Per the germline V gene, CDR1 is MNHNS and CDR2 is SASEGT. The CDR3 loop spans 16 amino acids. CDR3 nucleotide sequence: TGTGCCAGCAGTGAACTACTAGCGGGTGGAACCGGGGAGCTGTTTTTT. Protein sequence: CASSELLAGGTGELFF.